These T cell receptor beta chains were read from a single sample in a study of shared clonotypes between healthy human individuals. Repertoires were generated with immunoSEQ multiplex PCR, while TCRdb's copy carries only in-frame clones and drops some. The repertoire includes under 1,100,000 clones, roughly 80% of them detected once, and about 1.4% sits in the top ten. The sample was memory CD4+ T cells sorted from blood. These receptors were obtained from a man aged 18 to 35 in good health. The CDR3 runs from the conserved cysteine through the conserved F or W. A D gene is named only where the DNA matches it firmly. A clone size is listed for some rows: how often the clone was seen (once, few, many), or a class if it is expanded.

j_gene: TRBJ2-5; abundance: -; v_gene: TRBV6-5; len: 14; d_gene: -; CDR3aa: CASSTGRGTETQYF; CDR3nt: TGTGCCAGCAGCACAGGCCGAGGGACGGAGACCCAGTACTTC
j_gene: TRBJ2-1; abundance: -; v_gene: TRBV2; len: 17; d_gene: TRBD2; CDR3aa: CASRGLAGSSSYNEQFF; CDR3nt: TGTGCCAGCAGAGGACTAGCGGGCTCGAGCTCCTACAATGAGCAGTTCTTC
j_gene: TRBJ1-2; abundance: -; v_gene: TRBV6-4; len: 13; d_gene: -; CDR3aa: CASSPEPNYGYTF; CDR3nt: TGTGCCAGCAGTCCGGAACCTAACTATGGCTACACCTTC
j_gene: TRBJ1-5; abundance: -; v_gene: TRBV6-6; len: 15; d_gene: TRBD1; CDR3aa: CASTRDRVSNQPQHF; CDR3nt: TGTGCCAGCACCAGGGACAGGGTCAGCAATCAGCCCCAGCATTTT
j_gene: TRBJ1-4; abundance: -; v_gene: TRBV9; len: 15; d_gene: -; CDR3aa: CASSVAPGQNEKLFF; CDR3nt: TGTGCCAGCAGCGTAGCTCCCGGACAGAATGAAAAACTGTTTTTT
j_gene: TRBJ2-1; abundance: -; v_gene: TRBV15; len: 11; d_gene: -; CDR3aa: CATSIRSEQFF; CDR3nt: TGTGCCACCAGCATACGTAGTGAGCAGTTCTTC
j_gene: TRBJ2-1; abundance: -; v_gene: TRBV10-3; len: 15; d_gene: TRBD2; CDR3aa: CAISGRREEPNEQFF; CDR3nt: TGTGCCATCAGTGGAAGGCGGGAGGAGCCAAATGAGCAGTTCTTC
j_gene: TRBJ1-4; abundance: -; v_gene: TRBV6-1; len: 15; d_gene: TRBD1; CDR3aa: CASSSQGGVNEKLFF; CDR3nt: TGTGCCAGCAGTTCCCAGGGGGGGGTTAATGAAAAACTGTTTTTT
j_gene: TRBJ2-1; abundance: -; v_gene: TRBV2; len: 14; d_gene: -; CDR3aa: CASRGRTGGGEQFF; CDR3nt: TGTGCCAGCAGGGGAAGGACAGGTGGGGGGGAGCAGTTCTTC
j_gene: TRBJ1-5; abundance: few; v_gene: TRBV30; len: 14; d_gene: -; CDR3aa: CACTPNGGSQPQHF; CDR3nt: TGTGCCTGTACCCCAAATGGGGGGAGCCAGCCCCAGCATTTT
j_gene: TRBJ2-1; abundance: once; v_gene: TRBV5-4; len: 15; d_gene: -; CDR3aa: CASSLVQGGYNEQFF; CDR3nt: TGTGCCAGCAGCTTGGTTCAGGGGGGGTACAATGAGCAGTTCTTC
j_gene: TRBJ1-2; abundance: few; v_gene: TRBV30; len: 12; d_gene: -; CDR3aa: CAWSGVHYGYTF; CDR3nt: TGTGCCTGGAGTGGGGTGCACTATGGCTACACCTTC
j_gene: TRBJ1-6; abundance: -; v_gene: TRBV28; len: 12; d_gene: -; CDR3aa: CASSLRQFVLHF; CDR3nt: TGTGCCAGCAGTTTACGGCAGTTTGTACTCCACTTT
j_gene: TRBJ1-6; abundance: -; v_gene: TRBV5-1; len: 15; d_gene: TRBD1; CDR3aa: CASSLVAGGNSPLHF; CDR3nt: TGCGCCAGCAGCTTGGTGGCAGGGGGGAATTCACCCCTCCACTTT
j_gene: TRBJ1-5; abundance: -; v_gene: TRBV6-1; len: 14; d_gene: -; CDR3aa: CASSGHSHNQPQHF; CDR3nt: TGTGCCAGCAGTGGACACTCTCACAATCAGCCCCAGCATTTT
j_gene: TRBJ1-3; abundance: -; v_gene: TRBV5-1; len: 16; d_gene: TRBD1; CDR3aa: CASSLGDSHSGNTIYF; CDR3nt: TGCGCCAGCAGCTTGGGGGACAGCCACTCTGGAAACACCATATATTTT
j_gene: TRBJ2-5; abundance: -; v_gene: TRBV25-1; len: 16; d_gene: -; CDR3aa: CASSEKQGSYQETQYF; CDR3nt: TGTGCCAGCAGTGAAAAGCAGGGATCCTACCAAGAGACCCAGTACTTC
j_gene: TRBJ2-3; abundance: -; v_gene: TRBV5-6; len: 14; d_gene: -; CDR3aa: CASSHGKKTDTQYF; CDR3nt: TGTGCCAGCAGCCACGGGAAGAAGACAGATACGCAGTATTTT